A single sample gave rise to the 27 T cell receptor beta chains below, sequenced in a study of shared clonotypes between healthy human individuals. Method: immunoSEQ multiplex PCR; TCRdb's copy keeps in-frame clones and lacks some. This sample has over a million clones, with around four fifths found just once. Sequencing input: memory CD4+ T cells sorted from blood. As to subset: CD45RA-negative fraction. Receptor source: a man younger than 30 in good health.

In DNA form, the CDR3 reads TGCGCCAGCAGCTTGGGGGGGCCGCAGCGCACTGAAGCTTTCTTT. Its protein product is CASSLGGPQRTEAFF. The rearrangement joins TRBV5-1 to TRBJ1-1; D is perhaps TRBD1 (6 bases). Germline V gene sequence: CDR1 SGHRS, CDR2 YFSETQ. Trimming removed 0 bases from V and 4 bases from J, with 13 bases in between. The CDR3 runs to 15 residues.

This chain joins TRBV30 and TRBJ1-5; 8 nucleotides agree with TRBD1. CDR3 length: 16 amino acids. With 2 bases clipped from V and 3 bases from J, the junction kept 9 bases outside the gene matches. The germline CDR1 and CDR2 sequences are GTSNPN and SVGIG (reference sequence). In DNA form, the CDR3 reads TGTGCCTGGAGTCTAACAGGGGGAGTTAACAATCAGCCCCAGCATTTT. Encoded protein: CAWSLTGGVNNQPQHF.

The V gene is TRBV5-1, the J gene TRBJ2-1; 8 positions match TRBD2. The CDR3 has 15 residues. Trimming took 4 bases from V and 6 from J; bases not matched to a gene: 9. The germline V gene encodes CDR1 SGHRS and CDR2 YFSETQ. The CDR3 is CASSTAGEPINEQFF. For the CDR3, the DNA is TGCGCCAGCAGCACAGCGGGGGAACCTATCAATGAGCAGTTCTTC.

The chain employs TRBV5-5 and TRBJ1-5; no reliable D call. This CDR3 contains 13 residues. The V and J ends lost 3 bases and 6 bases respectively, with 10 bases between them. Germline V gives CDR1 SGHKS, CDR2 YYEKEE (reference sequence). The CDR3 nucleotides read TGTGCCAGCAGCTCCAGCGGCTCTCAGCCCCAGCATTTT. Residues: CASSSSGSQPQHF. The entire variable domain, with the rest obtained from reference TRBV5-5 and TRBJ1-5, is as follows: DAGVTQSPTHLIKTRGQQVTLRCSPISGHKSVSWYQQVLGQGPQFIFQYYEKEERGRGNFPDRFSARQFPNYSSELNVNALLLGDSALYLCASSSSGSQPQHFGDGTRLSIL.

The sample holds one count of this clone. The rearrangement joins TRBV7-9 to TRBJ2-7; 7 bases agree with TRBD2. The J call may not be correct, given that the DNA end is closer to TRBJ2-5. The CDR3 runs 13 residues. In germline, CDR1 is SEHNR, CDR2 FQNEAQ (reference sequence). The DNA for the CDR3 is TGTGCCAGCAGGGCGGGAGTACAAGAGACCCAGTACTTC. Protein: CASRAGVQETQYF.

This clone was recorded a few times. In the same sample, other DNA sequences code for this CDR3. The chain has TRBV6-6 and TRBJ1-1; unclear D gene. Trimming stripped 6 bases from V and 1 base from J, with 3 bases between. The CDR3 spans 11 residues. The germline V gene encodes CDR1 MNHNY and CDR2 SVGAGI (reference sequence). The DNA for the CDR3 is TGTGCCAGCAGCTCGAACACTGAAGCTTTCTTT. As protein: CASSSNTEAFF.

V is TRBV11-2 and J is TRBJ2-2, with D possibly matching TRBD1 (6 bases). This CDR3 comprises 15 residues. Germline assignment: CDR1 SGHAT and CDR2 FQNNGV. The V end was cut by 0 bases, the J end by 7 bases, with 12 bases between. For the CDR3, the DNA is TGTGCCAGCAGCTTAGACAGGGGAAGAAACGGGGAGCTGTTTTTT. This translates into CASSLDRGRNGELFF.

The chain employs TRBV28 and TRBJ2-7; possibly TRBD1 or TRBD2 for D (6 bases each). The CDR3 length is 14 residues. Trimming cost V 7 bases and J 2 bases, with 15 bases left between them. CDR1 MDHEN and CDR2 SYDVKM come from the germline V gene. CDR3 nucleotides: TGTGCCAGCACCCTAGAGGGGGGCACCTACGAGCAGTACTTC. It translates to CASTLEGGTYEQYF.

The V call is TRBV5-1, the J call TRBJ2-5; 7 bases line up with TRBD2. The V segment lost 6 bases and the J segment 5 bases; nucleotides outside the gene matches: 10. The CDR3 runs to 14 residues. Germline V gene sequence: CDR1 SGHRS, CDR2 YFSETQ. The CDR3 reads CASNLSTSDETQYF. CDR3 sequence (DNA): TGCGCCAGCAACCTATCTACTAGCGACGAGACCCAGTACTTC.

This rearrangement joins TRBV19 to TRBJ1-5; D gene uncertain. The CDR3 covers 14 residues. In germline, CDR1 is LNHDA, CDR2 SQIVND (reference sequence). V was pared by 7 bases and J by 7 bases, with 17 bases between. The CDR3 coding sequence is TGTGCCAGTAACTTCGGACGATTAGGGCAGCCCCAGCATTTT. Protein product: CASNFGRLGQPQHF.

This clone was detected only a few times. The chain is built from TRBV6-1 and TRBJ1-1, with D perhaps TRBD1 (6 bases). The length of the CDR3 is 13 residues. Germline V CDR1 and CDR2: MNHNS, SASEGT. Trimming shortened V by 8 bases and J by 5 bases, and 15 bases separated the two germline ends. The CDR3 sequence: CASYRRGDTEAFF. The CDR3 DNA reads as TGTGCCAGCTACAGAAGGGGGGATACTGAAGCTTTCTTT.

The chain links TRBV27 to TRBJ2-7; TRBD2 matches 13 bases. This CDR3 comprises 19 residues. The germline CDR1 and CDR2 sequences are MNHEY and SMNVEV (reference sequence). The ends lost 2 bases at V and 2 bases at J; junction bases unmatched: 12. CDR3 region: CASSLSMGVGLAGAYEQYF. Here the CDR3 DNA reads TGTGCCAGCAGTTTAAGTATGGGGGTTGGACTAGCGGGAGCCTACGAGCAGTACTTC.

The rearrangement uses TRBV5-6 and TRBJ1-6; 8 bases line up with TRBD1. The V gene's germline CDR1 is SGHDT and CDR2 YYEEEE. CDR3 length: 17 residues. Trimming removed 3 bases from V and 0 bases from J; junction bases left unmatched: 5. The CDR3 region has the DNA TGTGCCAGCAGCTCGGGACAGGTCAGCTCCTATAATTCACCCCTCCACTTT. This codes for CASSSGQVSSYNSPLHF.

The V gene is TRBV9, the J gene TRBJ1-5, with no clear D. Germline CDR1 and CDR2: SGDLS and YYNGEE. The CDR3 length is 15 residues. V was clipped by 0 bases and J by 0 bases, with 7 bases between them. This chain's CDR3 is CASSVGGYSNQPQHF. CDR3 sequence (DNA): TGTGCCAGCAGCGTAGGGGGTTATAGCAATCAGCCCCAGCATTTT.

CDR3 DNA: TGTGCCAGCAGTTACCCGAGTGAGGGGGCTGAAGCTTTCTTT. This encodes CASSYPSEGAEAFF. The rearrangement joins TRBV6-6 to TRBJ1-1; TRBD1 is a possible D gene (6 bases). Germline assignment: CDR1 MNHNY and CDR2 SVGAGI (reference sequence). The V end lost 2 bases, the J end lost 6 bases, and 13 bases lay between the germline ends. This CDR3 region has 14 residues.

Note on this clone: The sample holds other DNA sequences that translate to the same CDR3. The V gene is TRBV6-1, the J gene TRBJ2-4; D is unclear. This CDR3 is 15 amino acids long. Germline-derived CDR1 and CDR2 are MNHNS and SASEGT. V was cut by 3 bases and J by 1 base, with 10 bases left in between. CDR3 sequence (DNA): TGTGCCAGCAGTGATCCTTATCTCGCCAAAAACATTCAGTACTTC. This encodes CASSDPYLAKNIQYF.

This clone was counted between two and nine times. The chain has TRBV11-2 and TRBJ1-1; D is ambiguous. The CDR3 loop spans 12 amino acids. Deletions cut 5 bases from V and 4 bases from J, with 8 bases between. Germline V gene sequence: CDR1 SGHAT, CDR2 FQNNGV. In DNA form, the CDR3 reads TGTGCCAGCAGCCTTCGCCTCACTGAAGCTTTCTTT. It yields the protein CASSLRLTEAFF.

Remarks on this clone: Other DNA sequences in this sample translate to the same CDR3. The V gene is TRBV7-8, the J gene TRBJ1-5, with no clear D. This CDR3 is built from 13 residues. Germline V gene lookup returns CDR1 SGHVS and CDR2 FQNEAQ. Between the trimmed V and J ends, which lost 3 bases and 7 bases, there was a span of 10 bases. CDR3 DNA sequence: TGTGCCAGCAGCTTGGATAGCAGGCAGCCCCAGCATTTT. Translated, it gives CASSLDSRQPQHF.

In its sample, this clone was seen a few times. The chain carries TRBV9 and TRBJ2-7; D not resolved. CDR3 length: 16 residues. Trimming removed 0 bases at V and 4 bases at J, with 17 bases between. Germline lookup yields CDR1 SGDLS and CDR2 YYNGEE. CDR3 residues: CASSVAMSAFGYEQYF. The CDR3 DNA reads TGTGCCAGCAGCGTAGCAATGTCGGCTTTCGGTTACGAGCAGTACTTC.

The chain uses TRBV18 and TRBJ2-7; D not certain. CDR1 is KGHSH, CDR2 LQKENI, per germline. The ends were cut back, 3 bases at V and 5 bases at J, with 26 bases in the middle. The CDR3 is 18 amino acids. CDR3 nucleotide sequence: TGTGCCAGCTCACCGGCAGTCCATAGTAAGCCCCTGGGCAACGAGCAGTACTTC. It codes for CASSPAVHSKPLGNEQYF.

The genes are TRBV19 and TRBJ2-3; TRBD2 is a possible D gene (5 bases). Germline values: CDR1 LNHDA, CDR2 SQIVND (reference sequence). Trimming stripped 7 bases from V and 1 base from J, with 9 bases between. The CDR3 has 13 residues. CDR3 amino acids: CASNLGGTDTQYF. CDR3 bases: TGTGCCAGTAATCTCGGGGGCACAGATACGCAGTATTTT.

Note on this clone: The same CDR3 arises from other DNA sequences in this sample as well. The CDR3 protein is CSVGQGAYEQYF. In DNA, the CDR3 is TGCAGCGTTGGTCAGGGGGCCTACGAGCAGTACTTC. The chain uses TRBV29-1 and TRBJ2-7; 7 nucleotides match TRBD1. This CDR3 region has 12 residues. V was pared by 4 bases and J by 2 bases, with 2 bases of the junction left unmatched. The germline CDR1 and CDR2 sequences are SQVTM and ANQGSEA.

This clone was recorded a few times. CDR3 protein: CASSRPQSGGDNEQFF. The CDR3 region has the DNA TGTGCCAGCAGCCGTCCTCAGAGCGGGGGGGACAATGAGCAGTTCTTC. The chain links TRBV7-2 to TRBJ2-1; TRBD2 matches 10 bases. Germline V gene sequence: CDR1 SGHTA, CDR2 FQGNSA. V gave up 5 bases and J gave up 5 bases; unmatched junction bases: 9. This CDR3 contains 16 residues.

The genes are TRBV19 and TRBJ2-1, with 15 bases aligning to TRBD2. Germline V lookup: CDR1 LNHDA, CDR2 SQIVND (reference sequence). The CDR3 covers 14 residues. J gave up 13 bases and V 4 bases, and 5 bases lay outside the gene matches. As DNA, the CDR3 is TGTGCCAGTAGTAGGGGACTAGCGGGAGGAGCACAGTTCTTC. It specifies CASSRGLAGGAQFF.

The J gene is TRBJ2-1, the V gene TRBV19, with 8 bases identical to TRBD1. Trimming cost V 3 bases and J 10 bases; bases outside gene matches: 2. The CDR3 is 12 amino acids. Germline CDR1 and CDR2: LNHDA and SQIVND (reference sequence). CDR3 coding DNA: TGTGCCAGTAGTATGCGGACAGGGGAGCAGTTCTTC. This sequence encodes CASSMRTGEQFF.

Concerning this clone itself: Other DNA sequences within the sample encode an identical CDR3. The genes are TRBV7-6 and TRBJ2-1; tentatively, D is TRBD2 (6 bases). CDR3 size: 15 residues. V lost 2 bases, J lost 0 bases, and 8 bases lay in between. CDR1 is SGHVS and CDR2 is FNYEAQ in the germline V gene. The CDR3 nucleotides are TGTGCCAGCAGCTTAACGACTAGCTCCTACAATGAGCAGTTCTTC. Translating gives CASSLTTSSYNEQFF.

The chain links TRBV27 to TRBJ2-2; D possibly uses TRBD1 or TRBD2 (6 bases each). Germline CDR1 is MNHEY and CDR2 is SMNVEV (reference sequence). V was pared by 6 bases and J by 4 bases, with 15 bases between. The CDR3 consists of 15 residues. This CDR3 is CASSFGGRVTGELFF. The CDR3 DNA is TGTGCCAGCAGCTTTGGGGGGCGGGTCACCGGGGAGCTGTTTTTT.